The clone carrying this TCR beta chain has only one observation. Its antigen is still unknown. This entry belongs to a study of post-analysis software for immune sequencing data. Study findings and constraints: The authors found that F measure strongly co-clustered same-batch samples. About 5 TRBV segments were more frequent in patients than controls; TRBV5-6, TRBV5-1 and TRBV20-1 belonged to this group. Relative to controls, patients with multiple sclerosis showed significantly lower normalized Chao1 diversity.

Unique molecular identifiers were present in the TCR beta cDNA libraries. TCRdb fed the PCR reads into MiXCR, producing one record per CDR3 protein. This sample yields approximately 440,000 distinct CDR3 sequences, of which under 55% are seen a single time; 9% to 14% belongs to the top ten. Germline V gene lookup returns CDR1 SGHDT and CDR2 YYEEEE. J lost 2 bases, V lost 0 bases, and 7 bases had no gene match. The CDR3 spans 16 residues. The TCR comes from a girl between 10 and 17 years old with multiple sclerosis. Sequenced material: blood. V usage is TRBV5-6 and J usage is TRBJ2-5; the match to TRBD2 covers 7 bases. CDR3 sequence reads: CASSLDGRIYQETQYF. The CDR3 nucleotides read TGTGCCAGCAGCTTGGACGGGAGGATCTATCAAGAGACCCAGTACTTC. Complete variable domain (other parts from reference TRBV5-6 and TRBJ2-5): DAGVTQSPTHLIKTRGQQVTLRCSPKSGHDTVSWYQQALGQGPQFIFQYYEEEERQRGNFPDRFSGHQFPNYSSELNVNALLLGDSALYLCASSLDGRIYQETQYFGPGTRLLVL.